This T cell receptor beta chain was retrieved from a study of T-cell reconstitution after alpha-beta-depleted transplantation in children. This clonotype was picked up a small number of times. Its target is unknown. General study points: For some patients, TCRbeta diversity was high at day 60 because of recipient T cells and thymic progenitors that survived. Approximately two months post-transplant, alpha-beta T cells reportedly originated from several hundred expanded graft clones. Fresh T-cell production supplied most of the T-cell counts and diversity seen one year after transplant.

From germline, CDR1 is LNHNV and CDR2 YYDKDF (reference sequence). The CDR3 extends over 16 amino acids. V lost 0 bases to trimming and J lost 5 bases, with 16 bases between them. Preparation of the TCRbeta library was carried out with unique molecular identifiers. Using its own MiXCR run on the PCR reads, TCRdb lists one record per CDR3 protein. Here the sample spans some 200,000 distinct CDR3 sequences, approximately 8.4% being singletons. This chain links TRBV15 with TRBJ2-5; D possibly corresponds to TRBD1 (5 bases). The TCR comes from a male patient between 2 and 9 years old who had a stem cell transplant for acute myeloid leukemia, so the T cells may come from the graft donor. The sequencing used PBMCs, mostly from graft donor cells, collected 360 days after TCRalphabeta/CD19-depleted stem cell transplant. CDR3 region: CATSRDRQGGMETQYF. Here the CDR3 DNA reads TGTGCCACCAGCAGAGATAGGCAGGGTGGTATGGAGACCCAGTACTTC.